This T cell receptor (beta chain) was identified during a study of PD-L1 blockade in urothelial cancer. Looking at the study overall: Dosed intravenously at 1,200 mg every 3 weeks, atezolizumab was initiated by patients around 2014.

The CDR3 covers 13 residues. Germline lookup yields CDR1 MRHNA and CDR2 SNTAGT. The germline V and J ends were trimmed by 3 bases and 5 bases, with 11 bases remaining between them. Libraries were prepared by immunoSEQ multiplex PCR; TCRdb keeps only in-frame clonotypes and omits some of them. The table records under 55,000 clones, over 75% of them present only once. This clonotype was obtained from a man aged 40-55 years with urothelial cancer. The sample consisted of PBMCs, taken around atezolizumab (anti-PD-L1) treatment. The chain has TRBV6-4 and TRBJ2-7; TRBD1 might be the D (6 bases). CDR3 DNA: TGTGCCAGCAGTGAGTCTCAGGGGAACGAGCAGTACTTC. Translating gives CASSESQGNEQYF.